This T cell receptor (beta chain) was sequenced for a study of blood T cell repertoires in COVID-19 (dated by TCRdb to the early 2020s). Broadly, across the study: The collaborator samples originated in the United States, Italy and Spain and spanned the acute and convalescent phases of COVID-19. The prospective study material was composed of cDNA or gDNA derived from T cells, B-cell-depleted T cells, or PBMCs. HLA class I and class II types, where available, came from metadata supplied by the sample provider rather than from assay-based typing. Samples were obtained from the ongoing ImmuneRACE study (first 160 participants) and from about 1,300 subjects provided by 6 global collaborators. Deeply sampled blood TCRbeta repertoires from subjects exposed to, actively infected with, or recovered from COVID-19 were included in the dataset. The repertoires were made available in a free public database intended to serve as a resource for research on the immune response to SARS-CoV-2. A de-identified subject ID, COVID-19 status, age in years and sex were almost always included in the sample metadata.

A second Seattle source provided samples from volunteer blood donors who had recovered from COVID-19. Each collaborating institution followed its own protocols to collect whole blood in K2EDTA tubes. For TCRbeta analysis, collaborator samples were shipped as frozen whole blood, as isolated PBMCs, or as DNA extracted from either sample type. Broad study findings and their caveats: The amount of clinical and demographic metadata varied by source and participant and was provided uncurated.

V is trimmed back by 6 bases and J by 0 bases, and the junction contains 5 bases that no gene match accounts for. Taken from the germline V gene, the CDR1 and CDR2 loops are LGHNA and YNFKEQ. The CDR3 spans 15 residues, from the cysteine through the phenylalanine. Only the CDR3 DNA is retained, 45 bases long and in frame from the first base. As concerns this clone: What this receptor recognizes is not known. Base-call qualities are not available, and no considerably larger clone is one nucleotide away.

The immunoSEQ Assay, a bias-controlled multiplex PCR, was used to amplify TCRbeta CDR3 regions from genomic DNA. The study's processing was this. Nucleated cell counts per sample were estimated from amplification of reference gene primers within the assay. To quantify the absolute abundance of each unique TCRbeta CDR3 rearrangement, sequence reads were collapsed and filtered. For each sample, productive Simpson clonality was calculated as the square root of Simpson's diversity index over productive rearrangements. TCRdb took over this immuneACCESS table, retaining in-frame rearrangements with V and J assigned. Such tables are incomplete; in checked studies, under half of the missing clones stem from an unresolved V gene, and the remainder is unexplained. V and J calls and clone size are as listed in that table; D and trimming were resolved from the DNA. This sample gives just over 250,000 clones in total; roughly 86% of them show up just once. Jointly, the top ten make up about 9.8% of the sample.

The sample consisted of peripheral blood. The chain couples TRBV4-2 to TRBJ1-3, with 7 junctional bases fitting TRBD1. The TCR sequence derives from a man in his forties or fifties who had recovered from COVID-19. Here the CDR3 is given as CASSLDRSSGNTIYF. The nucleotides are TGTGCCAGCAGTCTGGACAGGAGCTCTGGAAACACCATATATTTT.